The 13 T cell receptor beta chains in this list originate from one sample, sequenced in a study of T cell responses to AZD1222 COVID-19 vaccine. Method: immunoSEQ multiplex PCR; TCRdb's copy keeps in-frame clones and lacks some. The repertoire holds roughly 100,000 clones, with almost 90% as singletons. Sequences were derived from peripheral blood, sampled on day 0 of AZD1222 vaccination. These receptors all stem from an adult in good health.

The gene calls are TRBV5-5 and TRBJ2-7; TRBD2 is a possible D gene (6 bases). V shed 2 bases and J shed 0 bases, with 9 bases lying between them. The CDR3 extends over 14 amino acids. From germline, CDR1 is SGHKS and CDR2 YYEKEE (reference sequence). The CDR3 nucleotides read TGTGCCAGCAGCTTCCGGGAGAACTCCTACGAGCAGTACTTC. Amino acids: CASSFRENSYEQYF.

V is TRBV11-2 and J is TRBJ2-2; 14 bases match TRBD2. In germline, CDR1 is SGHAT, CDR2 FQNNGV. With 2 bases clipped from V and 2 bases from J, the junction kept 4 bases outside the gene matches. CDR3 length: 18 residues. Here the CDR3 DNA reads TGTGCCAGCAGCTTACGACTAGCGGGAGGGATAAACACCGGGGAGCTGTTTTTT. As protein: CASSLRLAGGINTGELFF.

This sequence joins TRBV27 and TRBJ1-2; D not resolved. There are 13 residues in the CDR3. The V gene lost 4 bases and the J gene lost 2 bases, with 8 bases spanning the gap. CDR1 MNHEY and CDR2 SMNVEV come from the germline V gene (reference sequence). CDR3 protein: CASSSGPNYGYTF. The CDR3 nucleotides are TGTGCCAGCAGTTCCGGCCCCAACTATGGCTACACCTTC.

The chain carries TRBV19 and TRBJ1-5, with TRBD1 as a possible D gene (5 bases). V dropped 3 bases and J dropped 7 bases, with 16 bases sitting between them. Germline assignment: CDR1 LNHDA and CDR2 SQIVND (reference sequence). The CDR3 totals 15 residues. The CDR3 sequence is CASSISHKGNQPQHF. The CDR3 DNA follows: TGTGCCAGTAGTATCTCTCATAAGGGGAACCAGCCCCAGCATTTT.

The genes are TRBV5-1 and TRBJ2-7; 8 bases line up with TRBD1. V lost 2 bases to trimming and J lost 2 bases; unmatched junction nucleotides: 6. CDR3 length equals 15 residues. CDR1 is SGHRS and CDR2 is YFSETQ in the germline V gene. The CDR3 reads CASSFEGQDPYEQYF. DNA for the CDR3: TGCGCCAGCAGCTTCGAGGGACAGGACCCCTACGAGCAGTACTTC.

The chain links TRBV5-1 to TRBJ2-3, with 9 positions matching TRBD2. In germline, CDR1 is SGHRS, CDR2 YFSETQ. The J segment lost 2 bases and the V segment lost 2 bases, leaving 3 bases of the junction unmatched. This CDR3 comprises 15 residues. CDR3 nucleotide sequence: TGCGCCAGCAGCTTAGCGGGAGGCTTCACAGATACGCAGTATTTT. Translation gives CASSLAGGFTDTQYF.

The chain combines TRBV5-1 with TRBJ1-3; D perhaps matches TRBD1 (5 bases). The germline V and J ends were trimmed by 3 bases and 0 bases, with 10 bases remaining between them. Germline values: CDR1 SGHRS, CDR2 YFSETQ. CDR3 length equals 15 residues. The CDR3 nucleotides read TGCGCCAGCAGCTCAACAGGTGACTCTGGAAACACCATATATTTT. Protein: CASSSTGDSGNTIYF.

The V call is TRBV28, the J call TRBJ1-4; TRBD1 might be the D (5 bases). Per the germline V gene, CDR1 is MDHEN and CDR2 is SYDVKM. The V end lost 6 bases, the J end lost 8 bases, and 22 bases lay between the germline ends. The CDR3 has 16 amino acids. The CDR3 region has the DNA TGTGCCAGCAGGGGCCCCTCCGCAGGGTTTCAAGAAAAACTGTTTTTT. This encodes CASRGPSAGFQEKLFF.

The CDR3 DNA follows: TGTGCCAGCAGCTTAGGGGCTAGCGAATACACCGGGGAGCTGTTTTTT. Protein product: CASSLGASEYTGELFF. J is TRBJ2-2 and V is TRBV7-3, with TRBD2 as a possible D gene (6 bases). From germline, CDR1 is SGHTA and CDR2 FQGTGA. This CDR3 comprises 16 residues. The V end was cut by 2 bases, the J end by 3 bases, with 13 bases between.

The gene calls are TRBV27 and TRBJ2-7, with 9 positions matching TRBD2. Germline lookup yields CDR1 MNHEY and CDR2 SMNVEV (reference sequence). The CDR3 length is 16 residues. Trimming removed 4 bases from V and 3 bases from J; junction bases left unmatched: 10. The CDR3 nucleotides are TGTGCCAGCAGTTCCCCTATGGCGGGAGGGCTCTACGAGCAGTACTTC. This sequence encodes CASSSPMAGGLYEQYF.

The chain has TRBV11-2 and TRBJ2-4; 8 nucleotides agree with TRBD2. After removal of 5 bases from V and 7 bases from J, the junction contained 7 bases not matched to a gene. From germline, CDR1 is SGHAT and CDR2 FQNNGV. The CDR3 is 14 residues long. For the CDR3, the DNA is TGTGCCAGCAGCCAGCGGACGGGAGGGAACATTCAGTACTTC. Its protein product is CASSQRTGGNIQYF.

The V and J genes are TRBV9 and TRBJ2-1, with D perhaps TRBD1 (6 bases). V dropped 4 bases and J dropped 2 bases, with 13 bases sitting between them. The length of the CDR3 is 15 residues. Per germline, CDR1 SGDLS and CDR2 YYNGEE. Here the CDR3 reads CASSSRTATYNEQFF. In DNA form, the CDR3 reads TGTGCCAGCAGCTCCCGGACAGCGACCTACAATGAGCAGTTCTTC. The full variable domain, rest sourced from reference TRBV9 and TRBJ2-1, is DSGVTQTPKHLITATGQRVTLRCSPRSGDLSVYWYQQSLDQGLQFLIQYYNGEERAKGNILERFSAQQFPDLHSELNLSSLELGDSALYFCASSSRTATYNEQFFGPGTRLTVL.

As for this clone: The junction departs from the called germline gene at one end, perhaps through a read error. The chain joins TRBV12-3 or TRBV12-4 to TRBJ2-1; maybe TRBD1 (6 bases). This CDR3 is 13 amino acids long. The CDR3 DNA follows: TGTGCCAGCAGCTTAGGGACAAACAATGAGCAGTTCTTC. Residues: CASSLGTNNEQFF.